The TCR beta chain under discussion was sequenced for a study of spatial heterogeneity in lung cancer. Study context: Sequence detection consistently recorded a greater number of beta-chain than alpha-chain sequences.

TCRdb recomputed calls from the 5' RACE reads with MiXCR, one row per CDR3 protein. Counted here are around 6,600 distinct CDR3 sequences, 4.5% to 7% occurring once; the ten biggest clones make up 9%. Time point defined: sample taken at primary tumor resection. Whole RNA from tumor, nontumor lung or frozen PBMC was sequenced unsorted. This CDR3 comprises 13 residues. The germline V gene has CDR1 SNHLY and CDR2 FYNNEI. The V end was cut by 3 bases, the J end by 3 bases, with 8 bases between. The sample holds many counts of this clonotype. The library was prepared for alpha chains; this beta chain is a stray read, so its frequency means little.

The J gene is TRBJ1-1, the V gene TRBV2; the D is unclear. The material was normal lung tissue next to the tumor, obtained at surgery. This clonotype originated in a female donor with early-stage non-small cell lung cancer. This chain's CDR3 is CASSELEDTEAFF. The CDR3 nucleotides read TGTGCCAGCAGTGAGCTGGAGGACACTGAAGCTTTCTTT.